This TCR beta chain was documented in a study of T cells after yellow fever vaccination (dated by TCRdb to about 2019). Study-wide context: Libraries from fractions with low cell numbers were prepared with the SMART-Seq v4 Ultra Low Input RNA kit. Two healthy male donors made up the cohort, one aged 18 to 29 years and the other aged 30 to 40 years. Blood was collected at multiple timepoints before and after primary and secondary immunization, and bulk PBMC replicates and cell subsets were isolated. To follow T-cell clones before and after primary and booster YFV17D yellow fever vaccination, bulk TCR alpha and beta repertoires were sequenced over time. General study outcomes and caveats: Most clones expanded after primary vaccination were re-detected after the booster (almost 98% of CD4 and around 88% of CD8), suggesting broad memory maintenance. Because abundant contaminating clonotypes from the bulk population could be contained in FACS-sorted repertoires, computational filtering was required. Because only a couple of donors were included in the study, the extent to which the findings can be generalized is limited. The secondary T-cell response was weaker than the primary response but faster, peaking on day 5 instead of day 15. A small fraction of clonotypes appeared in both the CD4 and CD8 compartments, likely as a result of convergent recombination.

Synthesis of TCR cDNA relied on 5'RACE template switching, a step that introduced a universal primer site along with unique molecular identifiers. cDNA synthesis was primed from both the TCR alpha and TCR beta constant segments. Two PCR steps were used to amplify libraries, with sample barcodes and sequencing adapters being added in the second step. Sequencing of libraries was performed on Illumina HiSeq 2500 (2x100 bp) or NovaSeq (2x150 bp). As for the authors' bioinformatics: Demultiplexing of reads and collapsing into UMI consensus sequences were performed with MIGEC, and V(D)J alignment was carried out with MiXCR. Using edgeR on replicate PBMC samples, clonotypes were called vaccine-responding if FDR was below 0.01 and the log2 fold change was above 5 up to day 15. Each bulk clonotype received a CD4 or CD8 identity based on whether the sequenced CD4 or CD8 repertoire contained that clonotype at higher abundance. TCRdb itself trimmed the public reads at Q25 with fastp, ran MiXCR and retained productive beta chains. Rows merge per CDR3 protein into single entries with the most common DNA and genes. None of the V and J calls come from the authors' own analysis; TCRdb made them. The sample includes under 600,000 distinct CDR3 sequences, with about 13% observed a single time. The biggest ten clones account for more than 13% of the sample.

On this clonotype: Its antigen remains unidentified. There are no base qualities to consult, and no much larger clone falls within one base.

The treatment or condition label here, explained by the study, means: live attenuated yellow fever vaccine strain. At each blood-draw timepoint, two biological replicates of bulk PBMCs were obtained. PBMCs were isolated from peripheral blood using a standard Ficoll-Paque protocol. RNA was extracted with TriZol from bulk PBMCs, CD4 and CD8 fractions, and dextramer-positive and dextramer-negative fractions. This receptor was identified in a man aged 25 to 40 who received the YFV17D yellow fever vaccine. Sequenced material: PBMCs, taken on the day of the yellow fever booster vaccination.

CDR3 protein: CASSYVRGQETQYF. The DNA sequence is as follows: TGTGCCAGCAGTTACGTTAGGGGACAAGAGACCCAGTACTTC. The chain couples TRBV6-5 to TRBJ2-5, with a tentative D gene TRBD1 over 5 matching bases. The CDR3 holds 14 amino acids from the cysteine to the phenylalanine. Only the CDR3 portion is preserved as DNA: 42 bases, with reading frame beginning at the first base. The junction carries 9 bases between V and J, which are trimmed by 2 bases and 2 bases respectively. The germline V gene specifies MNHEY as CDR1 and SVGAGI as CDR2.